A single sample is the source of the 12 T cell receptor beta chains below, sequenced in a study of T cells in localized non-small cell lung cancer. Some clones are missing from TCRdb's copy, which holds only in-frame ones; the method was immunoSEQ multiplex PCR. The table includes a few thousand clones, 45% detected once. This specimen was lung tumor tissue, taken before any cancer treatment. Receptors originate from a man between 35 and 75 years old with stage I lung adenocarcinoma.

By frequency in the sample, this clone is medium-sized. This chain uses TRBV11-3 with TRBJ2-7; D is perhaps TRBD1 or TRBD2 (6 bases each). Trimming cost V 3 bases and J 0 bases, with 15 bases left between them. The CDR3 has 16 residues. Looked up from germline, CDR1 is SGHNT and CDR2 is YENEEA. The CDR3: CASSLGAGFFSYEQYF. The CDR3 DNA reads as TGTGCCAGCAGCTTGGGGGCGGGGTTTTTCTCCTACGAGCAGTACTTC.

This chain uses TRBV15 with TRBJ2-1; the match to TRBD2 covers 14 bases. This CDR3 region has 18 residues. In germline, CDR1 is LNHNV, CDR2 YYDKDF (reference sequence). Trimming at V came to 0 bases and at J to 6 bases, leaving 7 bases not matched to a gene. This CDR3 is CATSREFGGLAGANEQFF. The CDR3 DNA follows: TGTGCCACCAGCAGAGAATTTGGGGGACTAGCGGGAGCCAATGAGCAGTTCTTC.

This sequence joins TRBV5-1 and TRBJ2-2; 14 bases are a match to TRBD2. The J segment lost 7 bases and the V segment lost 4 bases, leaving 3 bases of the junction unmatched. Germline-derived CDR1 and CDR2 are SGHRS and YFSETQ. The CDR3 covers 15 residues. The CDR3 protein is CASSLGLAGGGELFF. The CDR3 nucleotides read TGCGCCAGCAGCCTCGGACTAGCGGGAGGCGGGGAGCTGTTTTTT.

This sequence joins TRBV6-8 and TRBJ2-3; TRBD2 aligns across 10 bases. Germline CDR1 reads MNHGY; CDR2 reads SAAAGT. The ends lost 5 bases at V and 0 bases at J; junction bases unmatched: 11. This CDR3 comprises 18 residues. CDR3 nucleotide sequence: TGTGCCAGCAGTCGGCGGCCCTTAGCGGGGGGTAGCACAGATACGCAGTATTTT. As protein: CASSRRPLAGGSTDTQYF.

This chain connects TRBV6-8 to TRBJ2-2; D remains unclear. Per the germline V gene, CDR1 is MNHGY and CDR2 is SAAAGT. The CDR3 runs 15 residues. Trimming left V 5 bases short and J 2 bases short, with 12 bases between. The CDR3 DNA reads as TGTGCCAGCAGTGTAGGGCTAGTTAACACCGGGGAGCTGTTTTTT. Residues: CASSVGLVNTGELFF.

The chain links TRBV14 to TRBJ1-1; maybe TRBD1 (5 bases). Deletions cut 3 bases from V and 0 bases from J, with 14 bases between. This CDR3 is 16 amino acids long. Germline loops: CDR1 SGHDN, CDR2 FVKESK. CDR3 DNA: TGTGCCAGCAGCCACCACATAGGGACGGTGAACACTGAAGCTTTCTTT. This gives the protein CASSHHIGTVNTEAFF. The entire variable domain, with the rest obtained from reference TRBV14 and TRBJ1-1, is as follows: EAGVTQFPSHSVIEKGQTVTLRCDPISGHDNLYWYRRVMGKEIKFLLHFVKESKQDESGMPNNRFLAERTGGTYSTLKVQPAELEDSGVYFCASSHHIGTVNTEAFFGQGTRLTVV.

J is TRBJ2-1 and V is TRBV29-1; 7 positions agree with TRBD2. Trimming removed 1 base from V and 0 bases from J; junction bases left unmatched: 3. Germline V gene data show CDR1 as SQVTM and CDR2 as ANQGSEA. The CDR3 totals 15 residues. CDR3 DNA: TGCAGCGTTGAAGGGGGGGAGGGCTCCTACAATGAGCAGTTCTTC. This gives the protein CSVEGGEGSYNEQFF.

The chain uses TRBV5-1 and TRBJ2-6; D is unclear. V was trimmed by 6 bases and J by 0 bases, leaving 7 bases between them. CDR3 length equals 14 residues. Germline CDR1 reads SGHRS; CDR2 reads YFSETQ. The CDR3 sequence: CASNLDSGANVLTF. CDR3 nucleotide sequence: TGCGCCAGCAACCTAGACTCTGGGGCCAACGTCCTGACTTTC. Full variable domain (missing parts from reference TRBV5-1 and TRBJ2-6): KAGVTQTPRYLIKTRGQQVTLSCSPISGHRSVSWYQQTPGQGLQFLFEYFSETQRNKGNFPGRFSGRQFSNSRSEMNVSTLELGDSALYLCASNLDSGANVLTFGAGSRLTVL.

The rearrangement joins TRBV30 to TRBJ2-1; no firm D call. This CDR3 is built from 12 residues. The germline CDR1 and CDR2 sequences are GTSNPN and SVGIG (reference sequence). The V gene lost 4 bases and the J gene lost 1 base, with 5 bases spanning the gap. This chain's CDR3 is CAWTESYNEQFF. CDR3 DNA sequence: TGTGCCTGGACAGAATCCTACAATGAGCAGTTCTTC. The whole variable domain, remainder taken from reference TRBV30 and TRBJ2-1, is SQTIHQWPATLVQPVGSPLSLECTVEGTSNPNLYWYRQAAGRGLQLLFYSVGIGQISSEVPQNLSASRPQDRQFILSSKKLLLSDSGFYLCAWTESYNEQFFGPGTRLTVL.

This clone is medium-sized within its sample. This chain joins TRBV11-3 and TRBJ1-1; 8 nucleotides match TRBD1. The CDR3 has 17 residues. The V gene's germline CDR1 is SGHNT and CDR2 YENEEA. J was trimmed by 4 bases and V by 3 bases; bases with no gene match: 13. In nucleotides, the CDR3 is TGTGCCAGCAGCTTGCAGGGACAGGTTGTAAGGGGCACTGAAGCTTTCTTT. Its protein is CASSLQGQVVRGTEAFF.

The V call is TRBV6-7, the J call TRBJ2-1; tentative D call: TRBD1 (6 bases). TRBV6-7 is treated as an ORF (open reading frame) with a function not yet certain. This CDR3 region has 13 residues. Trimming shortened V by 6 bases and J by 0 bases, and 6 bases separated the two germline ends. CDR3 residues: CASRDSSYNEQFF. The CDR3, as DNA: TGTGCCAGCAGGGACAGCTCCTACAATGAGCAGTTCTTC.

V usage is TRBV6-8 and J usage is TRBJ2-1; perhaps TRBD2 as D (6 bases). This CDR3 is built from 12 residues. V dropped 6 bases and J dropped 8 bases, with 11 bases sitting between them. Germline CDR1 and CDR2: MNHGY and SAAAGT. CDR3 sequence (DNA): TGTGCCAGCAGCCGAGGGACTTATGAGCAGTTCTTC. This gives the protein CASSRGTYEQFF.